This entry is about one T cell receptor (beta chain). Germline V CDR1 and CDR2: KGHSH, LQKENI. There are 15 residues in the CDR3. J was trimmed by 6 bases and V by 3 bases; bases with no gene match: 7. This record comes from a study of blood T cell repertoires in COVID-19. TCRdb's copy holds only in-frame clones and misses some; the assay was immunoSEQ multiplex PCR. The sample comprises some 31,000 clones, less than 95% of which are singletons, and approximately 1% rests with the top ten. What was sequenced was peripheral blood. The TCR originated in a man between 65 and 80 years old with active or convalescent COVID-19. This chain joins TRBV18 and TRBJ2-2; TRBD1 aligns across 7 bases. CDR3 in DNA: TGTGCCAGCTCACCTACAGGGGTGAAAGCCGGGGAGCTGTTTTTT. This codes for CASSPTGVKAGELFF.